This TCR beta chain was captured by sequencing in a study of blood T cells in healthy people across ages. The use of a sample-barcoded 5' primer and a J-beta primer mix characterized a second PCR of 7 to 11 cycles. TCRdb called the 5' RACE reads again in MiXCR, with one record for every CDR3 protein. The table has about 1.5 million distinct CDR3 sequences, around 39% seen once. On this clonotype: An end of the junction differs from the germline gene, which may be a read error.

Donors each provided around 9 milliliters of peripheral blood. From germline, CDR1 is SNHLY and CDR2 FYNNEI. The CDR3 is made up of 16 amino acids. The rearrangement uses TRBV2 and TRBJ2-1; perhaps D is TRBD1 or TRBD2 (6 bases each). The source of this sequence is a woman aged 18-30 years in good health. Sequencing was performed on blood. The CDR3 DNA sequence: TGTGTCAGCAGTCCGAGGGGGGCGAGCTCCTACAATGAGCAGTTCTTC. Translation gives CVSSPRGASSYNEQFF.